Here is one T cell receptor beta chain with its context. The record originates from a study of blood T cell repertoires in COVID-19. The data were produced by immunoSEQ multiplex PCR, yet TCRdb's version contains in-frame clones alone and is incomplete. The sample includes around 67,000 clones, around 88% seen only once; the top ten take roughly 5.4%. Germline V CDR1 and CDR2: SGHTA, FQGNSA. Trimming removed 3 bases from V and 3 bases from J; junction bases left unmatched: 3. This CDR3 has 15 amino acids. Sequenced input: peripheral blood. This TCR came from a man aged 45-60 years with active COVID-19. The chain joins TRBV7-2 to TRBJ1-3; 9 bases align to TRBD1. The CDR3 protein is CASSFTGGYGNTIYF. The CDR3 DNA reads as TGTGCCAGCAGCTTTACAGGGGGCTATGGAAACACCATATATTTT.